These T cell receptor beta chains were read from a single sample in a study of beta chain features in type 1 diabetes. Profiling relied on immunoSEQ multiplex PCR, and the TCRdb table lists in-frame clones only, not all of them. Of about 620,000 clones in the sample, 15% to 19% were seen once. Specimen: naive CD4+ T cells from blood. The receptors derive from a man aged 18-30 years in good health. Each CDR3 is given with its conserved first and last residue. D genes are given only for firm matches. The size entry is marked missing in some rows and otherwise reads once, few, many or a size class.

j_call: TRBJ2-7; v_call: TRBV7-2; clone_size: few; d_call: TRBD2; cdr3_nt: TGTGCCAGCAGCTGGACACTAGCGGGAGCACTAGAGCAGTACTTC; cdr3_aa: CASSWTLAGALEQYF
j_call: TRBJ1-5; v_call: TRBV6-4; clone_size: .; d_call: TRBD1; cdr3_nt: TGTGCCAGCAGTGACTCGAATTTAGACAGGGGTCAGCCCCAGCATTTT; cdr3_aa: CASSDSNLDRGQPQHF
j_call: TRBJ2-5; v_call: TRBV30; clone_size: .; d_call: TRBD1; cdr3_nt: TGTGCCTGGAATAATGGGACAGGGGACGAGACCCAGTACTTC; cdr3_aa: CAWNNGTGDETQYF
j_call: TRBJ2-2; v_call: TRBV7-3; clone_size: few; d_call: .; cdr3_nt: TGTGCCAGCAGCTCCCGGTTAGAGACAGGAGGAACCGGGGAGCTGTTTTTT; cdr3_aa: CASSSRLETGGTGELFF
j_call: TRBJ2-2; v_call: TRBV15; clone_size: .; d_call: TRBD2; cdr3_nt: TGTGCCACCAGCAGCTGGACTAGCGGGACCGGGGAGCTGTTTTTT; cdr3_aa: CATSSWTSGTGELFF
j_call: TRBJ1-5; v_call: TRBV2; clone_size: few; d_call: .; cdr3_nt: TGTGCCAGCAGGGTTCTCAATCAGCCCCAGCATTTT; cdr3_aa: CASRVLNQPQHF
j_call: TRBJ2-5; v_call: TRBV5-1; clone_size: .; d_call: .; cdr3_nt: TGCGCCAGCAGCCCAGGGAGGGGGCGCTTAGAGACCCAGTACTTC; cdr3_aa: CASSPGRGRLETQYF
j_call: TRBJ2-7; v_call: TRBV14; clone_size: few; d_call: .; cdr3_nt: TGTGCCAGCAGCCAACATAGAGTAGCCTACGAGCAGTACTTC; cdr3_aa: CASSQHRVAYEQYF
j_call: TRBJ1-6; v_call: TRBV2; clone_size: few; d_call: TRBD1; cdr3_nt: TGTGCCAGCAGAAAACAGGGGGCCACCCCAAATTCACCCCTCCACTTT; cdr3_aa: CASRKQGATPNSPLHF
j_call: TRBJ2-2; v_call: TRBV29-1; clone_size: .; d_call: .; cdr3_nt: TGCAGCGTTGTTTACCAGGTTAACACCGGGGAGCTGTTTTTT; cdr3_aa: CSVVYQVNTGELFF
j_call: TRBJ2-7; v_call: TRBV15; clone_size: .; d_call: .; cdr3_nt: TGTGCCACCAGCAGAGATCTGGCCACATCCTACGAGCAGTACTTC; cdr3_aa: CATSRDLATSYEQYF
j_call: TRBJ2-1; v_call: TRBV19; clone_size: .; d_call: TRBD2; cdr3_nt: TGTGCCAGTAGTATAGCGGGGGGGGGCGATGAGCAGTTCTTC; cdr3_aa: CASSIAGGGDEQFF
j_call: TRBJ2-7; v_call: TRBV6-6; clone_size: .; d_call: TRBD2; cdr3_nt: TGTGCCAGCAGTCTATCAGCGGGAGGGCCTGGTGAGCAGTACTTC; cdr3_aa: CASSLSAGGPGEQYF
j_call: TRBJ1-1; v_call: TRBV7-9; clone_size: .; d_call: TRBD1; cdr3_nt: TGTGCCAGCAGCCCCAGTGGGACAGGGCAAGGACACACTGAAGCTTTCTTT; cdr3_aa: CASSPSGTGQGHTEAFF
j_call: TRBJ2-1; v_call: TRBV6-4; clone_size: few; d_call: .; cdr3_nt: TGTGCCAGCAGTGCCCAACCTCTGACAAGAGGATTCTACAATGAGCAGTTCTTC; cdr3_aa: CASSAQPLTRGFYNEQFF
j_call: TRBJ2-7; v_call: TRBV19; clone_size: few; d_call: .; cdr3_nt: TGTGCCAGTAGGTCTACAGGACTTCGCCACGAGCAGTACTTC; cdr3_aa: CASRSTGLRHEQYF
j_call: TRBJ1-1; v_call: TRBV25-1; clone_size: .; d_call: TRBD1; cdr3_nt: TGTGCCAGCAGGCCCCGGACAGGGCCAAACACTGAAGCTTTCTTT; cdr3_aa: CASRPRTGPNTEAFF
j_call: TRBJ2-7; v_call: TRBV30; clone_size: .; d_call: .; cdr3_nt: TGTGCCTGGACCCCTACCCGGCCCTACGAGCAGTACTTC; cdr3_aa: CAWTPTRPYEQYF
j_call: TRBJ2-7; v_call: TRBV4-3; clone_size: few; d_call: TRBD1; cdr3_nt: TGCGCCAGCAGCCAAGGGGACAGCGTTAGGAGCTCCTACGAGCAGTACTTC; cdr3_aa: CASSQGDSVRSSYEQYF
j_call: TRBJ2-1; v_call: TRBV7-2; clone_size: .; d_call: .; cdr3_nt: TGTGCCAGCAGCTTAGAGCGCGGCCACTACAATGAGCAGTTCTTC; cdr3_aa: CASSLERGHYNEQFF
j_call: TRBJ2-1; v_call: TRBV6-5; clone_size: .; d_call: .; cdr3_nt: TGTGCCAGCAGTTACTCGACGCGGACAGAGCAGTTCTTC; cdr3_aa: CASSYSTRTEQFF
j_call: TRBJ1-2; v_call: TRBV5-6; clone_size: .; d_call: .; cdr3_nt: TGTGCCAGCAGCTTGAATGGTCGCGGCTATGGCTACACCTTC; cdr3_aa: CASSLNGRGYGYTF
j_call: TRBJ1-1; v_call: TRBV28; clone_size: .; d_call: .; cdr3_nt: TGTGCCAGCAGGCTGAACACTGAAGCTTTCTTT; cdr3_aa: CASRLNTEAFF
j_call: TRBJ1-5; v_call: TRBV2; clone_size: .; d_call: .; cdr3_nt: TGTGCCAGCAGTGGGGATGATCAGCCCCAGCATTTT; cdr3_aa: CASSGDDQPQHF
j_call: TRBJ2-1; v_call: TRBV27; clone_size: .; d_call: .; cdr3_nt: TGTGCCAGCAGACCGATCCGATACTCCTACAATGAGCAGTTCTTC; cdr3_aa: CASRPIRYSYNEQFF
j_call: TRBJ2-7; v_call: TRBV7-3; clone_size: few; d_call: TRBD1; cdr3_nt: TGTGCCAGCAGCCTCAGACAGGGAGCGTCCTACGAGCAGTACTTC; cdr3_aa: CASSLRQGASYEQYF
j_call: TRBJ2-5; v_call: TRBV7-3; clone_size: once; d_call: TRBD2; cdr3_nt: TGTGCCAGCAGCATCGGGACTAGCGGGAGTTCTGCGTACTTC; cdr3_aa: CASSIGTSGSSAYF
j_call: TRBJ2-1; v_call: TRBV28; clone_size: few; d_call: .; cdr3_nt: TGTGCCAGCAGTTTATTAAGTAGGGACAATGAGCAGTTCTTC; cdr3_aa: CASSLLSRDNEQFF